This T cell receptor beta chain was found in a study of shared clonotypes between healthy human individuals. Worth noting for this clone: Its antigen is not known.

Overall study results and limits: Generally, estimated richness proved larger in naive subsets than it did in memory subsets. Clonotypes not shared had lower generation probabilities than those common to all four donors.

Germline assignment: CDR1 MNHEY and CDR2 SVGAGI. The CDR3 runs to 14 residues. Trimming shortened V by 2 bases and J by 6 bases, and 11 bases separated the two germline ends. Template for every sorted-subset replicate PCR totaled about 200 ng DNA, approximately 30,000 T cell genomes. Method: immunoSEQ multiplex PCR; TCRdb's copy keeps in-frame clones and lacks some. Among about 2.4 million clones listed, 90% to 95% were seen once. The sequence was collected from a man between 18 and 35 years old in good health. Some clones in this sample may be carry-over from other donors' samples. Sequencing was done on a sample of naive CD4+ T cells from PBMCs. Subset in this sample: CD45RA+ positively selected. The chain joins TRBV6-5 to TRBJ1-5; D call uncertain. Here the CDR3 reads CASSYLGLGQPQHF. The CDR3 DNA is TGTGCCAGCAGTTACCTCGGTTTGGGTCAGCCCCAGCATTTT.